This T cell receptor beta chain is from a study of cytomegalovirus exposure and HLA in healthy donors. On this clone: Its cognate antigen is unknown.

The CDR3 has 16 residues. Germline CDR1 MNHNY, CDR2 SVGAGI (reference sequence). Trimming cost V 5 bases and J 5 bases; bases outside gene matches: 11. PCR involved 60 Vbeta and 13 Jbeta primers. Method: immunoSEQ multiplex PCR; TCRdb's copy keeps in-frame clones and lacks some. The table lists roughly 130,000 clones, about four fifths of them singletons. Points from the study as a whole: In a later analysis, about 17,000 TCR beta sequences were associated with HLA alleles at 0.05 false discovery rate. Using the classifier, cytomegalovirus status was reportedly diagnosed with high specificity and sensitivity.

What was sequenced was PBMCs. This clonotype was sampled from a man aged 30 to 39 in good health and CMV-seronegative. The chain carries TRBV6-6 and TRBJ2-2; 7 nucleotides agree with TRBD1. The CDR3 here is CASSTTTGATTGELFF. CDR3 sequence (DNA): TGTGCCAGCAGTACAACAACAGGGGCAACGACCGGGGAGCTGTTTTTT.